The 18 T cell receptor beta chains reported below all come from one sample, sequenced in a study of cytomegalovirus exposure and HLA in healthy donors. Use of 60 Vbeta and 13 Jbeta primers characterized the PCR. Generated by immunoSEQ multiplex PCR, the TCRdb table keeps only in-frame clones and is missing some. Its table lists 65,000 to 95,000 clones. The sequenced sample consisted of PBMCs. The receptors were gathered from a female donor in good health and CMV-seropositive.

J is TRBJ1-1 and V is TRBV19; no clear D gene. Germline V gene data show CDR1 as LNHDA and CDR2 as SQIVND (reference sequence). Trimming stripped 5 bases from V and 5 bases from J, with 18 bases between. This CDR3 spans 15 amino acids. The CDR3 loop reads CASSFWGEGWTEAFF. Written as DNA, the CDR3 is TGTGCCAGTAGTTTCTGGGGAGAAGGGTGGACTGAAGCTTTCTTT.

The rearrangement joins TRBV5-5 to TRBJ1-2; a possible D gene is TRBD1 (5 bases). V lost 4 bases to trimming and J lost 7 bases, with 14 bases between them. In germline, CDR1 is SGHKS, CDR2 YYEKEE (reference sequence). This CDR3 has 13 residues. CDR3 protein: CASSVPPGSGYTF. The DNA of the CDR3 is TGTGCCAGCAGCGTACCCCCAGGGTCTGGCTACACCTTC.

The gene calls are TRBV19 and TRBJ2-7; the D gene is possibly TRBD1 (7 bases). Deletions cut 5 bases from V and 2 bases from J, with 13 bases between. The CDR3 runs to 14 residues. Germline V gene sequence: CDR1 LNHDA, CDR2 SQIVND (reference sequence). CDR3 sequence reads: CASSFQGGAYEQYF. The CDR3, as DNA: TGTGCCAGTAGTTTCCAGGGGGGCGCCTACGAGCAGTACTTC.

The V call is TRBV6-5, the J call TRBJ1-6; a possible D gene is TRBD1 (5 bases). Germline V lookup: CDR1 MNHEY, CDR2 SVGAGI. This CDR3 is built from 14 residues. The germline V and J ends were trimmed by 6 bases and 10 bases, with 16 bases remaining between them. CDR3 protein: CASSLDSTSSPLHF. In DNA, the CDR3 is TGTGCCAGCAGCCTTGACAGTACGAGCTCACCCCTCCACTTT.

The chain recombines TRBV19 with TRBJ1-1, with 8 bases identical to TRBD1. The CDR3 is 15 residues long. Germline lookup yields CDR1 LNHDA and CDR2 SQIVND (reference sequence). The J segment lost 6 bases and the V segment lost 3 bases, leaving 9 bases of the junction unmatched. CDR3 loop: CASSIGQGRRSEAFF. CDR3 bases: TGTGCCAGTAGTATCGGACAGGGCCGTCGGTCTGAAGCTTTCTTT.

The chain couples TRBV9 to TRBJ2-3; 8 bases are a match to TRBD2. The CDR3 covers 17 residues. Germline loops: CDR1 SGDLS, CDR2 YYNGEE. V lost 0 bases, J lost 2 bases, and 8 bases stayed unmatched. The CDR3 DNA follows: TGTGCCAGCAGCGTAGGAGGGGCGGGAGGCACCACAGATACGCAGTATTTT. This codes for CASSVGGAGGTTDTQYF.

The chain has TRBV6-5 and TRBJ1-3; no reliable D call. This CDR3 is 15 amino acids long. Germline values: CDR1 MNHEY, CDR2 SVGAGI. The V end lost 2 bases, the J end lost 0 bases, and 8 bases lay between the germline ends. The CDR3: CASSYQAPSGNTIYF. CDR3 sequence (DNA): TGTGCCAGCAGTTACCAGGCCCCCTCTGGAAACACCATATATTTT.

The V and J genes are TRBV12-5 and TRBJ1-6; 7 bases are a match to TRBD1. CDR1 is LGHNT, CDR2 FRNRAP, per germline. This CDR3 spans 14 amino acids. V dropped 4 bases and J dropped 9; count of bases not matched to a gene: 6. The CDR3, as DNA: TGTGCTAGTGGTTGGGGACAGCCTTTTTCACCCCTCCACTTT. This sequence encodes CASGWGQPFSPLHF.

The chain employs TRBV5-6 and TRBJ2-7; D is unresolved. This CDR3 is 16 amino acids long. Trimming took 0 bases from V and 3 from J, leaving 16 bases between them. Per the germline V gene, CDR1 is SGHDT and CDR2 is YYEEEE. In DNA form, the CDR3 reads TGTGCCAGCAGCTTGGACCTCGAGGTTTCCGTCTACGAGCAGTACTTC. It codes for CASSLDLEVSVYEQYF.

This sequence joins TRBV28 and TRBJ2-6; 7 positions agree with TRBD2. The CDR3 is made up of 18 amino acids. Per germline, CDR1 MDHEN and CDR2 SYDVKM. With V trimmed by 5 bases and J by 0 bases, 10 bases remained unmatched. In DNA, the CDR3 is TGTGCCAGCAGTCTTAGCCAGGGAGGGTTCTCTGGGGCCAACGTCCTGACTTTC. Protein product: CASSLSQGGFSGANVLTF.

V usage is TRBV11-2 and J usage is TRBJ1-6; tentative D call: TRBD1 (5 bases). There are 13 residues in the CDR3. CDR1 is SGHAT, CDR2 FQNNGV, per germline. Between the trimmed V and J ends, which lost 5 bases and 11 bases, there was a span of 13 bases. CDR3 in amino acids: CASSPKGNTPLHF. DNA of the CDR3: TGTGCCAGCAGCCCCAAGGGGAATACACCCCTCCACTTT.

The CDR3 coding sequence is TGTGCCAGCAGCCGGCAAGACAGGGTTACTGAAGCTTTCTTT. This encodes CASSRQDRVTEAFF. This sequence joins TRBV9 and TRBJ1-1, with 7 bases fitting TRBD1. From germline, CDR1 is SGDLS and CDR2 YYNGEE. V lost 4 bases to trimming and J lost 5 bases; unmatched junction nucleotides: 8. The CDR3 totals 14 residues.

This sequence joins TRBV9 and TRBJ2-1, with a tentative D call TRBD2 (5 bases). This CDR3 is built from 15 residues. Trimming removed 0 bases at V and 6 bases at J, with 13 bases between. Germline CDR1 reads SGDLS; CDR2 reads YYNGEE. This chain's CDR3 is CASSVGPSRANEQFF. In nucleotides, the CDR3 is TGTGCCAGCAGCGTAGGGCCATCGAGGGCCAATGAGCAGTTCTTC. Combining the CDR3 with reference TRBV9 and TRBJ2-1 gives the whole variable domain DSGVTQTPKHLITATGQRVTLRCSPRSGDLSVYWYQQSLDQGLQFLIQYYNGEERAKGNILERFSAQQFPDLHSELNLSSLELGDSALYFCASSVGPSRANEQFFGPGTRLTVL.

The chain has TRBV5-5 and TRBJ1-5; D might be TRBD1 (5 bases). The CDR3 is made up of 14 amino acids. Per the germline V gene, CDR1 is SGHKS and CDR2 is YYEKEE (reference sequence). Between the trimmed V and J ends, which lost 4 bases and 4 bases, there was a span of 12 bases. CDR3 sequence: CASSGRDGNQPQHF. The CDR3 region has the DNA TGTGCCAGCAGCGGGCGGGACGGGAATCAGCCCCAGCATTTT.

About this clone: The sample contains more than one DNA sequence encoding this CDR3. The chain recombines TRBV27 with TRBJ1-5; the D gene is possibly TRBD1 (5 bases). CDR1 is MNHEY, CDR2 SMNVEV, per germline (reference sequence). With 6 bases removed from V and 0 bases from J, the gap between germline ends came to 12 bases. This CDR3 region has 15 residues. As DNA, the CDR3 is TGTGCCAGCAGGCAGGGAGGCCTTAGCAATCAGCCCCAGCATTTT. It specifies CASRQGGLSNQPQHF.

The chain carries TRBV28 and TRBJ2-5; TRBD2 agrees at 10 bases. CDR3 length: 14 amino acids. Germline trimming cut 6 bases from V and 4 bases from J; bases unmatched to any gene: 5. Looked up from germline, CDR1 is MDHEN and CDR2 is SYDVKM. The CDR3, as DNA: TGTGCCAGCAGGCTGAGCGGGGGGGGAGAGACCCAGTACTTC. Its protein is CASRLSGGGETQYF.

This chain uses TRBV5-4 with TRBJ2-7; TRBD1 matches 11 bases. The V gene's germline CDR1 is SGHNT and CDR2 YYREEE (reference sequence). J was trimmed by 6 bases and V by 4 bases; bases with no gene match: 9. The CDR3 is 15 residues long. The CDR3 protein is CASSRPGQGDFEQYF. As DNA, the CDR3 is TGTGCCAGCAGCCGACCGGGACAGGGGGACTTCGAGCAGTACTTC.

The V call is TRBV5-1, the J call TRBJ2-2; D perhaps matches TRBD1 (6 bases). Trimming pared 0 bases from V and 7 bases from J, leaving 13 bases between. In germline, CDR1 is SGHRS, CDR2 YFSETQ. The CDR3 sequence is 15 residues long. The CDR3 spells CASSLGSNRVGELFF. The DNA of the CDR3 is TGCGCCAGCAGCTTGGGGAGTAACAGGGTCGGGGAGCTGTTTTTT. Together with reference TRBV5-1 and TRBJ2-2, the CDR3 gives the full variable domain: KAGVTQTPRYLIKTRGQQVTLSCSPISGHRSVSWYQQTPGQGLQFLFEYFSETQRNKGNFPGRFSGRQFSNSRSEMNVSTLELGDSALYLCASSLGSNRVGELFFGEGSRLTVL.